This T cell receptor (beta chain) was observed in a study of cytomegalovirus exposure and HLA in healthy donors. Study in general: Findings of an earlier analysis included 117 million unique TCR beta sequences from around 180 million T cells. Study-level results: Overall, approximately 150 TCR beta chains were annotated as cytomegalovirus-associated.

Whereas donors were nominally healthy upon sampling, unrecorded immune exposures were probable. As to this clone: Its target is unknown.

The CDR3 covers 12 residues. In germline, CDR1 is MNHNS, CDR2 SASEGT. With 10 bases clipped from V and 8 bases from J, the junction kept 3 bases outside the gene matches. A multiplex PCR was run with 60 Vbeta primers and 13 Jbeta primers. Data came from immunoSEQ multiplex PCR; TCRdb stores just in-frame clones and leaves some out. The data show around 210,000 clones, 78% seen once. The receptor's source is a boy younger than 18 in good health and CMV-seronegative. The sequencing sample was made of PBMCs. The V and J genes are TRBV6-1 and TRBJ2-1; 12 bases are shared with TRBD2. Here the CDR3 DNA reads TGTGCCACTAGCGGGGGGGTCGATGAGCAGTTCTTC. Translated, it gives CATSGGVDEQFF.